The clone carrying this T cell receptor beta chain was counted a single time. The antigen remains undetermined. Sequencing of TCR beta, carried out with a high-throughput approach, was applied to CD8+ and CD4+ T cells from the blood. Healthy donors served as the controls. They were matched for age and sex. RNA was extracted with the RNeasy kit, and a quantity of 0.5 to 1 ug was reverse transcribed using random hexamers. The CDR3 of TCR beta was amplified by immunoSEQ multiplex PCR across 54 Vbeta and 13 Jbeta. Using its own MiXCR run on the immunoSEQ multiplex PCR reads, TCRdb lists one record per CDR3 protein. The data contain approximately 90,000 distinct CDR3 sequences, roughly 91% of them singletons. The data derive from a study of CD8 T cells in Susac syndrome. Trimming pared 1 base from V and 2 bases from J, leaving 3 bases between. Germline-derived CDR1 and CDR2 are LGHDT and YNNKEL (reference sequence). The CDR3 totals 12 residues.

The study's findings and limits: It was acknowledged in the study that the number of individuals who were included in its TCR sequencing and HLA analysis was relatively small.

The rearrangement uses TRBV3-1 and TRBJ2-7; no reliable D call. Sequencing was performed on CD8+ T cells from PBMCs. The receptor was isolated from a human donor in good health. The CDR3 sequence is CASSQATYEQYF. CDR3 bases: TGTGCCAGCAGCCAAGCAACCTACGAGCAGTACTTC.